The next 32 T cell receptor beta chains were all read from a single sample in a study of identical twins. TCRdb fed the 5' RACE reads into MiXCR, producing one record per CDR3 protein. The sample consists of 200,000 to 300,000 distinct CDR3 sequences, roughly a tenth of them appearing once. The sequenced sample was memory T cells sorted from blood. These receptors were obtained from a man in his forties or fifties in good health.

About this clonotype itself: This could be a read error, since a much larger clone is one nucleotide away. The rearrangement joins TRBV5-4 to TRBJ2-1; D is possibly TRBD1 (5 bases). Germline lookup yields CDR1 SGHNT and CDR2 YYREEE (reference sequence). CDR3 length equals 13 residues. CDR3 DNA sequence: TGTGCCAGCACCAAAGGGGAAAACAATGAGCGGTTCTTC. This translates into CASTKGENNERFF.

This clonotype was recorded many times. This rearrangement joins TRBV29-1 to TRBJ2-3; 7 nucleotides match TRBD1. CDR3 length: 13 amino acids. The V gene end was trimmed by 4 bases and the J gene end by 1 base; junction bases not matched to a gene: 2. Germline CDR1 and CDR2: SQVTM and ANQGSEA. For the CDR3, the DNA is TGCAGCGTTGCCGGGACAGGCACAGATACGCAGTATTTT. This encodes CSVAGTGTDTQYF.

V usage is TRBV21-1 and J usage is TRBJ1-2; TRBD1 was called by the table and not checked on the DNA. TRBV21-1 constitutes a pseudogene. This CDR3 has 16 residues. The CDR3 reads CASSKMKQGLNYGYTF. The CDR3 DNA is TGTGCCAGCAGCAAAATGAAACAGGGACTTAACTATGGCTACACCTTC.

The sample holds many counts of this clonotype. The V gene is TRBV5-6, the J gene TRBJ2-5, with TRBD1 matching over 8 bases. Unmatched junction bases numbered 18, after V lost 0 bases and J lost 5 bases. In germline, CDR1 is SGHDT, CDR2 YYEEEE. The CDR3 totals 19 residues. CDR3 nucleotides: TGTGCCAGCAGCTTGGACGGTCAGGGGGCGAATAAACCAGGGGAGACCCAGTACTTC. Its protein product is CASSLDGQGANKPGETQYF.

Ten or more counts support this clonotype. This sequence joins TRBV20-1 and TRBJ2-3; TRBD2 agrees at 11 bases. CDR1 is DFQATT, CDR2 SNEGSKA, per germline (reference sequence). J lost 6 bases, V lost 0 bases, and 11 bases had no gene match. CDR3 length equals 17 residues. In DNA form, the CDR3 reads TGCAGTGCTAGAGATAGTGGGCTAGCGGGAGGTGTCGATACGCAGTATTTT. Translating gives CSARDSGLAGGVDTQYF.

The gene calls are TRBV10-3 and TRBJ2-2; 7 nucleotides match TRBD1. Germline V gives CDR1 ENHRY, CDR2 SYGVKD. J was trimmed by 1 base and V by 2 bases; bases with no gene match: 4. The length of the CDR3 is 16 residues. The CDR3 DNA reads as TGTGCCATCAGTGAGGATAGGGACAGGAACACCGGGGAGCTGTTTTTT. This encodes CAISEDRDRNTGELFF.

This clonotype was detected ten times or more. J is TRBJ2-1 and V is TRBV20-1; TRBD2 might be the D (6 bases). V gave up 7 bases and J gave up 4 bases, with 17 bases separating them. Germline V gives CDR1 DFQATT, CDR2 SNEGSKA (reference sequence). This CDR3 has 14 amino acids. The CDR3 loop is CSGREPPTYNEQFF. CDR3 coding DNA: TGCAGTGGGCGGGAACCGCCAACGTACAATGAGCAGTTCTTC.

This clonotype was recorded many times. This chain joins TRBV14 and TRBJ1-6; no clear D gene. Germline values: CDR1 SGHDN, CDR2 FVKESK. This CDR3 region has 14 residues. Trimming took 0 bases from V and 7 from J, leaving 7 bases between them. Here the CDR3 DNA reads TGTGCCAGCAGCCAAGATGGGAGGAATTCACCCCTCCACTTT. Residues: CASSQDGRNSPLHF.

The chain carries TRBV3-1 and TRBJ2-7; D not resolved. The germline CDR1 and CDR2 sequences are LGHDT and YNNKEL (reference sequence). The CDR3 length is 11 residues. Trimming took 5 bases from V and 5 from J, leaving 7 bases between them. CDR3 sequence reads: CASSTYHEQYF. The DNA of the CDR3 is TGTGCCAGCAGCACTTACCACGAGCAGTACTTC.

The V call is TRBV16, the J call TRBJ2-7; D gene unclear. The CDR3 extends over 11 amino acids. The germline V gene has CDR1 KGHSY and CDR2 FQNENV. V lost 4 bases, J lost 5 bases, and 6 bases lay in between. CDR3 loop: CASSLRNEQYF. CDR3 bases: TGTGCCAGCAGCCTACGTAACGAGCAGTACTTC. The entire variable domain, with the rest obtained from reference TRBV16 and TRBJ2-7, is as follows: GEEVAQTPKHLVRGEGQKAKLYCAPIKGHSYVFWYQQVLKNEFKFLISFQNENVFDETGMPKERFSAKCLPNSPCSLEIQATKLEDSAVYFCASSLRNEQYFGPGTRLTVT.

This clonotype was counted at least ten times. V usage is TRBV29-1 and J usage is TRBJ2-1, with 8 positions matching TRBD2. The CDR3 runs to 15 residues. Germline V gene sequence: CDR1 SQVTM, CDR2 ANQGSEA. After removal of 3 bases from V and 4 bases from J, the junction contained 8 bases not matched to a gene. The CDR3 sequence is CSVEVIAGYYNEQFF. The CDR3 DNA reads TGCAGCGTTGAGGTTATAGCGGGGTATTACAATGAGCAGTTCTTC.

At least ten counts were recorded for this clonotype. The rearrangement joins TRBV14 to TRBJ1-2; 11 bases are a match to TRBD1. Germline CDR1 is SGHDN and CDR2 is FVKESK. CDR3 size: 16 residues. Trimming took 4 bases from V and 8 from J; bases not matched to a gene: 12. CDR3 sequence (DNA): TGTGCCAGCAGCCGTTGGACAGGGGGCTCGGGACGGGGCTACACCTTC. This encodes CASSRWTGGSGRGYTF.

This clonotype was picked up many times. The genes are TRBV20-1 and TRBJ1-1; the D is unclear. This CDR3 has 14 residues. Trimming stripped 3 bases from V and 2 bases from J, with 13 bases between. From germline, CDR1 is DFQATT and CDR2 SNEGSKA (reference sequence). CDR3 DNA sequence: TGCAGTGCTAGTAGCGCCAGCTTTAACACTGAAGCTTTCTTT. This codes for CSASSASFNTEAFF.

This sequence joins TRBV7-9 and TRBJ1-6; perhaps TRBD1 as D (6 bases). CDR3 length: 14 residues. Looked up from germline, CDR1 is SEHNR and CDR2 is FQNEAQ (reference sequence). The germline V and J ends were trimmed by 7 bases and 9 bases, with 16 bases remaining between them. CDR3 coding DNA: TGTGCCAGCACCTACAGAGAACAGGGTTCACCCCTCCACTTT. Translating it yields CASTYREQGSPLHF.

J is TRBJ2-7 and V is TRBV13; 7 bases map to TRBD1. Germline V gene lookup returns CDR1 PRHDT and CDR2 FYEKMQ (reference sequence). The CDR3 spans 14 residues. The ends lost 5 bases at V and 2 bases at J; junction bases unmatched: 6. As DNA, the CDR3 is TGTGCCAGCAGCGGGGGACAGCCTACCTACGAGCAGTACTTC. Translated: CASSGGQPTYEQYF.

The chain employs TRBV12-3 or TRBV12-4 and TRBJ2-1; 11 nucleotides align to TRBD2. The CDR3 extends over 14 amino acids. The trim removed 4 bases at V and 7 bases at J, leaving 3 bases unmatched. CDR3 in DNA: TGTGCCAGCAGTTCTAGCGGGGGGAGGAATGAGCAGTTCTTC. Translation gives CASSSSGGRNEQFF.

This clonotype has just a few counts. V and J are TRBV20-1 and TRBJ2-1; D is unclear. This CDR3 region has 15 residues. Germline CDR1 is DFQATT and CDR2 is SNEGSKA (reference sequence). Trimming pared 4 bases from V and 2 bases from J, leaving 15 bases between. The CDR3 region is CSATGSWTTYNEQFF. CDR3 nucleotides: TGCAGTGCTACCGGAAGCTGGACGACCTACAATGAGCAGTTCTTC.

The sample holds many counts of this clonotype. The chain joins TRBV5-1 to TRBJ2-7; 8 positions match TRBD2. The CDR3 length is 14 residues. Germline-derived CDR1 and CDR2 are SGHRS and YFSETQ. The V segment lost 4 bases and the J segment 5 bases; nucleotides outside the gene matches: 8. The CDR3 protein is CASSGAGAVHEQYF. The CDR3 DNA sequence: TGCGCCAGCAGCGGAGCGGGAGCGGTCCACGAGCAGTACTTC. Combining the CDR3 with reference TRBV5-1 and TRBJ2-7 gives the whole variable domain KAGVTQTPRYLIKTRGQQVTLSCSPISGHRSVSWYQQTPGQGLQFLFEYFSETQRNKGNFPGRFSGRQFSNSRSEMNVSTLELGDSALYLCASSGAGAVHEQYFGPGTRLTVT.

The genes are TRBV19 and TRBJ2-2, with unresolved D. Per germline, CDR1 LNHDA and CDR2 SQIVND (reference sequence). V lost 4 bases and J 4 bases, leaving 13 bases between the germline ends. The CDR3 covers 15 residues. The CDR3 sequence: CASSRSAWGTGELFF. DNA of the CDR3: TGTGCCAGTAGTAGATCTGCGTGGGGCACCGGGGAGCTGTTTTTT. Full variable domain (outside the CDR3, taken from reference TRBV19 and TRBJ2-2): DGGITQSPKYLFRKEGQNVTLSCEQNLNHDAMYWYRQDPGQGLRLIYYSQIVNDFQKGDIAEGYSVSREKKESFPLTVTSAQKNPTAFYLCASSRSAWGTGELFFGEGSRLTVL.

This clonotype was detected a few times. This sequence joins TRBV5-1 and TRBJ2-1, with 8 bases identical to TRBD2. Trimming removed 4 bases from V and 8 bases from J; junction bases left unmatched: 14. The CDR3 consists of 16 residues. Germline CDR1 reads SGHRS; CDR2 reads YFSETQ. The CDR3 reads CASSGSGAPSVDEQFF. CDR3 nucleotide sequence: TGCGCCAGCAGCGGTAGCGGGGCCCCCTCGGTTGATGAGCAGTTCTTC. Full variable domain (missing parts from reference TRBV5-1 and TRBJ2-1): KAGVTQTPRYLIKTRGQQVTLSCSPISGHRSVSWYQQTPGQGLQFLFEYFSETQRNKGNFPGRFSGRQFSNSRSEMNVSTLELGDSALYLCASSGSGAPSVDEQFFGPGTRLTVL.

This rearrangement joins TRBV28 to TRBJ2-1; 8 bases fit TRBD1. This CDR3 has 12 residues. V shed 7 bases, J shed 7 bases, and the junction held 3 bases outside the gene matches. Germline CDR1 reads MDHEN; CDR2 reads SYDVKM. CDR3 DNA sequence: TGTGCCAGCATGACAGGGGAAAATGAGCAGTTCTTC. This encodes CASMTGENEQFF.

This clonotype was found many times. The chain joins TRBV29-1 to TRBJ2-2, with D maybe TRBD1 (5 bases). The CDR3 is 12 amino acids. Germline-derived CDR1 and CDR2 are SQVTM and ANQGSEA. Trimming cost V 5 bases and J 6 bases, with 10 bases left between them. The CDR3 DNA is TGCAGCGTTAACCAGGGCCCCGGGGAGCTGTTTTTT. Residues: CSVNQGPGELFF.

This clonotype was seen repeatedly, ten times or more. The genes are TRBV20-1 and TRBJ2-3; D call uncertain. CDR1 and CDR2 from the germline V gene are DFQATT and SNEGSKA (reference sequence). V was clipped by 3 bases and J by 5 bases, with 6 bases between them. This CDR3 region has 11 residues. CDR3 protein: CSASLGDTQYF. For the CDR3, the DNA is TGCAGTGCTAGTTTGGGAGATACGCAGTATTTT.

V gene TRBV20-1 combines with J gene TRBJ2-1; maybe TRBD2 (5 bases). V was shortened by 0 bases and J by 10 bases, with 13 bases between the two germline ends. The germline gives CDR1 DFQATT, CDR2 SNEGSKA (reference sequence). The length of the CDR3 is 13 residues. The CDR3 spells CSARDGPGEEQFF. For the CDR3, the DNA is TGCAGTGCTAGAGATGGCCCCGGGGAGGAGCAGTTCTTC.

This clonotype appeared once. The junction does not match germline at one end; this may be a read error. The CDR3 DNA reads as TGTGCCAGCAGTGACACAGCAACCACCACAGCTACGCAGTATTTT. This translates into CASSDTATTTATQYF. This chain joins TRBV25-1 and TRBJ2-3; D remains ambiguous. CDR1 and CDR2 (germline): MGHDK, SYGVNS. The length of the CDR3 is 15 residues.

Many counts were recorded for this clonotype. The chain couples TRBV12-3 or TRBV12-4 to TRBJ2-7, with TRBD2 matching over 8 bases. This CDR3 is built from 13 residues. J gave up 7 bases and V 5 bases, and 7 bases lay outside the gene matches. The CDR3 DNA reads as TGTGCCAGCAGTCAGGGACTAGTGGGTGAGCAGTACTTC. As protein: CASSQGLVGEQYF.

This clonotype occurred many times. The gene calls are TRBV20-1 and TRBJ2-7; TRBD1 matches at 9 bases. V was pared by 0 bases and J by 0 bases, with 6 bases of the junction left unmatched. The CDR3 loop spans 16 amino acids. Germline lookup yields CDR1 DFQATT and CDR2 SNEGSKA (reference sequence). The CDR3 DNA follows: TGCAGTGCTAGAGATGTGGGGACAGGGAGCTCCTACGAGCAGTACTTC. Its translation: CSARDVGTGSSYEQYF.

This clonotype was seen ten or more times. This chain connects TRBV11-2 to TRBJ2-5; TRBD2 matches at 7 bases. The CDR3 has 18 residues. CDR1 is SGHAT, CDR2 FQNNGV, per germline. The V gene end was trimmed by 2 bases and the J gene end by 4 bases; junction bases not matched to a gene: 16. In DNA form, the CDR3 reads TGTGCCAGCAGCTTATCCCCCTCTGGTGGATGGGGGGGAGAGACCCAGTACTTC. It specifies CASSLSPSGGWGGETQYF.

J is TRBJ2-5 and V is TRBV7-2; 12 bases are shared with TRBD2. CDR3 length: 15 amino acids. Germline V gene sequence: CDR1 SGHTA, CDR2 FQGNSA. The V and J ends lost 0 bases and 10 bases, in that order; junction bases with no gene match: 6. The CDR3 loop reads CASSLAHLAGGGQYF. The CDR3 DNA is TGTGCCAGCAGCTTAGCTCATCTAGCGGGAGGGGGCCAGTACTTC. Full variable domain (outside the CDR3, taken from reference TRBV7-2 and TRBJ2-5): GAGVSQSPSNKVTEKGKDVELRCDPISGHTALYWYRQSLGQGLEFLIYFQGNSAPDKSGLPSDRFSAERTGGSVSTLTIQRTQQEDSAVYLCASSLAHLAGGGQYFGPGTRLLVL.

The J gene is TRBJ2-7, the V gene TRBV29-1, with D possibly being TRBD1 (6 bases). Trimming pared 6 bases from V and 2 bases from J, leaving 17 bases between. The germline V gene has CDR1 SQVTM and CDR2 ANQGSEA. The CDR3 length is 14 residues. Here the CDR3 DNA reads TGCAGCGTCCAACAGGGAAGAGGGGCCTACGAGCAGTACTTC. It translates to CSVQQGRGAYEQYF.

This chain uses TRBV13 with TRBJ2-3; TRBD1 or TRBD2 may be the D gene (5 bases each). Trimming removed 6 bases from V and 5 bases from J, with 15 bases in between. The CDR3 loop spans 14 amino acids. Germline values: CDR1 PRHDT, CDR2 FYEKMQ (reference sequence). CDR3 region: CASSRGAEVDTQYF. The CDR3 DNA sequence: TGTGCCAGCAGTAGGGGAGCGGAAGTAGATACGCAGTATTTT. The variable domain in full, with the rest retrieved from reference TRBV13 and TRBJ2-3, is AAGVIQSPRHLIKEKRETATLKCYPIPRHDTVYWYQQGPGQDPQFLISFYEKMQSDKGSIPDRFSAQQFSDYHSELNMSSLELGDSALYFCASSRGAEVDTQYFGPGTRLTVL.

V and J are TRBV27 and TRBJ2-5, with TRBD2 matching 9 bases. CDR1 MNHEY and CDR2 SMNVEV come from the germline V gene (reference sequence). V gave up 3 bases and J gave up 2 bases; unmatched junction bases: 7. The CDR3 covers 16 residues. This CDR3 reads CASSFLAGDGQETQYF. The CDR3 DNA is TGTGCCAGCAGTTTCTTAGCGGGAGACGGTCAAGAGACCCAGTACTTC.